The sequence of this T cell receptor beta chain was determined in a study of regulatory T cells in long-lasting Graves disease. This clonotype turned up a few times. The antigen is unknown. Time point meaning: persistent/refractory GD, antithyroid drugs over 5 years with positive TRAb. Researchers made the TCR library from RNA that was extracted from PBMCs. Trimming took off 7 bases at V and 6 bases at J, with 15 bases between the two ends. The CDR3 has 13 residues. CDR1 SGHTA and CDR2 FQGNSA come from the germline V gene. General observations from the study: Gene preferences differed: TRBV28, TRBJ1-2, TRBJ2-5 in persistent cases.

Both iRepertoire HTBI primers and Arm-PCR of CDR3 regions were used to build the TCR beta libraries. TCRdb re-called the multiplex PCR reads through MiXCR, storing one row per CDR3 protein. The sample lists roughly 500,000 distinct CDR3 sequences; roughly 20% were seen once. The clonotype originates from a female donor with Graves disease. The chain joins TRBV7-2 to TRBJ1-1; D is uncertain. The sample in question was peripheral blood mononuclear cells (PBMCs), obtained when the disease was refractory, from a patient treated with antithyroid drugs. The CDR3 DNA reads as TGTGCCAGCAACCACCCCCGGGAACCTGAAGCTTTCTTT. Translating gives CASNHPREPEAFF.